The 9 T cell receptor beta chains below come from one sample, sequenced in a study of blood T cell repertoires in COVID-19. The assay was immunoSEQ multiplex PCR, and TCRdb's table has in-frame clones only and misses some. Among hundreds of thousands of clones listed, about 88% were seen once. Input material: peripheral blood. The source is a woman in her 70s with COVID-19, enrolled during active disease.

CDR3 nucleotides: TGTGCTAGTGGTTTGGTAGGAGGAGGGCAGTTCTTC. Translated, it gives CASGLVGGGQFF. This chain uses TRBV12-5 with TRBJ2-1, with D possibly TRBD2 on 5 matching bases. V lost 0 bases, J lost 12 bases, and 9 bases lay in between. The V gene's germline CDR1 is LGHNT and CDR2 FRNRAP. This CDR3 has 12 residues.

CDR3 in amino acids: CASSLAGEKVQYF. The CDR3, as DNA: TGCGCCAGCAGCTTGGCGGGGGAGAAGGTGCAGTACTTC. The chain is built from TRBV5-1 and TRBJ2-7; D is possibly TRBD2 (6 bases). Per germline, CDR1 SGHRS and CDR2 YFSETQ. This CDR3 spans 13 amino acids. Trimming took off 0 bases at V and 9 bases at J, with 13 bases between the two ends.

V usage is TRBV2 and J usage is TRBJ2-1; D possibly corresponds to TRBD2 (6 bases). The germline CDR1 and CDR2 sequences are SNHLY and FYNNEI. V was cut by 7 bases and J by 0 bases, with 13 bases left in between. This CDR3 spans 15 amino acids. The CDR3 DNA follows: TGTGCCAGCATTCTACTAGCACCCTCCTACAATGAGCAGTTCTTC. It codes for CASILLAPSYNEQFF.

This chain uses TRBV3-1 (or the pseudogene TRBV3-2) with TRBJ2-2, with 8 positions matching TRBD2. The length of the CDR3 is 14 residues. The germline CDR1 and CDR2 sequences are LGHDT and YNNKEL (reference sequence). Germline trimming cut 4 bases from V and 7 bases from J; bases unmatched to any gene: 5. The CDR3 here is CASSPGGARGELFF. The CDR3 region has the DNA TGTGCCAGCAGCCCCGGGGGGGCGCGCGGGGAGCTGTTTTTT.

CDR3 sequence reads: CAWSVRGQPGRNQPQHF. CDR3 bases: TGTGCCTGGAGTGTACGGGGACAGCCTGGCCGCAATCAGCCCCAGCATTTT. The chain carries TRBV30 and TRBJ1-5; 7 bases align to TRBD1. The ends lost 0 bases at V and 2 bases at J; junction bases unmatched: 10. The CDR3 extends over 17 amino acids. CDR1 is GTSNPN, CDR2 SVGIG, per germline (reference sequence).

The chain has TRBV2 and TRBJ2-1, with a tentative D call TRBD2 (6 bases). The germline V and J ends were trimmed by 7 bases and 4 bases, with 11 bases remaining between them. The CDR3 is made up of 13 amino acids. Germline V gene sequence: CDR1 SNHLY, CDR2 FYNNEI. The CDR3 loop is CASIGLQYNEQFF. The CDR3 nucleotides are TGTGCCAGCATCGGACTACAATACAATGAGCAGTTCTTC.

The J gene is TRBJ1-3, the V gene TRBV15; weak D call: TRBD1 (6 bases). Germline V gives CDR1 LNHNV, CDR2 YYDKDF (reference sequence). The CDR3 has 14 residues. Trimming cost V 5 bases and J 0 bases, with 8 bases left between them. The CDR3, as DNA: TGTGCCACCAGCCCGGACAGCTCTGGAAACACCATATATTTT. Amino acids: CATSPDSSGNTIYF.

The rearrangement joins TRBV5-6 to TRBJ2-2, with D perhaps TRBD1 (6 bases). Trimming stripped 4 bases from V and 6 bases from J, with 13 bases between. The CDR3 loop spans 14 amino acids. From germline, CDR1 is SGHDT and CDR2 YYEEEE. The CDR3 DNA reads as TGTGCCAGCAGCCTCGACAGGTGGGCCGGGGAGCTGTTTTTT. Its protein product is CASSLDRWAGELFF.

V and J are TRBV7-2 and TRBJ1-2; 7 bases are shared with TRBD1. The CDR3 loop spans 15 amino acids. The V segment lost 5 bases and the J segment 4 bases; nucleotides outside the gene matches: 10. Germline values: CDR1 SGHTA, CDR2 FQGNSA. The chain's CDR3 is CASSVRQGAPYGYTF. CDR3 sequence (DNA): TGTGCCAGCAGCGTAAGACAGGGAGCGCCCTATGGCTACACCTTC.